The entry that follows covers one T cell receptor beta chain sequence. This CDR3 region has 16 residues. From germline, CDR1 is KGHSH and CDR2 LQKENI. Germline trimming cut 6 bases from V and 5 bases from J; bases unmatched to any gene: 12. TCRdb keeps only in-frame clones here, not all; method: immunoSEQ multiplex PCR. The sample has some 180,000 clones; approximately 86% are singletons. This record belongs to a study of cytomegalovirus exposure and HLA in healthy donors. The wider study: Later analysis reported that the 120 or so validation repertoires shared the platform of the roughly 680 first-cohort repertoires.

The rearrangement uses TRBV18 and TRBJ2-7, with 11 bases lining up with TRBD2. This TCR was recovered from a man younger than 40 in good health and CMV-seropositive. Sample: PBMCs. The CDR3 loop reads CASSPLVAGGPDEQYF. DNA of the CDR3: TGTGCCAGCTCTCCTCTGGTAGCGGGAGGGCCCGACGAGCAGTACTTC.